This T cell receptor (beta chain) emerged from a study of T-cell reconstitution after alpha-beta-depleted transplantation in children. This clonotype came up many times. The antigen is undetermined. One end of the junction is discordant with germline, which a read error may explain. Unique molecular identifiers were built into the TCRbeta library. MiXCR, run by TCRdb on the PCR reads, gives a single entry per CDR3 protein. This sample has about 300,000 distinct CDR3 sequences, with over 7% found just once. Per the germline V gene, CDR1 is SSHAT and CDR2 is FNYEAQ (reference sequence). The CDR3 has 14 residues. Study-wide results and caveats: About two months after transplant, alpha-beta T cells reportedly came from several hundred expanded graft clones. Surviving recipient cells, namely T cells and thymic progenitors, were the source of high day-60 TCRbeta diversity in some patients. T-cell counts and diversity at one year following transplant were attributed mainly to newly produced T cells.

Material: peripheral blood, obtained 360 days after TCRalphabeta/CD19-depleted stem cell transplant. The chain uses TRBV7-7 and TRBJ2-1, with 11 nucleotides matching TRBD1. This receptor was obtained from a female patient aged 2-9 years who had a stem cell transplant for Fanconi anemia, so the T cells may come from the graft donor. CDR3 region: CASSAGTGGYEQFF. The CDR3 bases are TGTGCTAGCAGCGCCGGGACAGGGGGGTATGAGCAGTTCTTC.